The rows below give T cell receptor beta chains drawn from one sample of a study of shared clonotypes between healthy human individuals. Assay: immunoSEQ multiplex PCR; the TCRdb copy retains only in-frame clones and omits some. The sample comprises 2 million to 2.5 million clones, around 95% of which are singletons, and 0.1% to 0.15% rests with the top ten. The material sequenced was naive CD4+ T cells sorted from blood. These receptors all come from a man younger than 35 in good health. CDR3s leave out the opening cysteine and the closing phenylalanine or tryptophan. The order of the fields is J gene, V gene, D gene, CDR3 protein. D genes are given only for firm matches.

J gene: TRBJ2-5; V gene: TRBV7-8; D gene: .; CDR3 protein: ASSSRAFDASY
J gene: TRBJ2-1; V gene: TRBV5-6; D gene: .; CDR3 protein: ASSLGTVSYNEQF
J gene: TRBJ1-1; V gene: TRBV7-2; D gene: .; CDR3 protein: ASSPGHTYDSF
J gene: TRBJ2-7; V gene: TRBV6-6; D gene: TRBD1; CDR3 protein: ASNQQDRGSSYEQY
J gene: TRBJ2-3; V gene: TRBV5-1; D gene: TRBD2; CDR3 protein: ASSTTSGDTDTQY
J gene: TRBJ2-7; V gene: TRBV6-1; D gene: .; CDR3 protein: ASSEGKTYEQY
J gene: TRBJ1-4; V gene: TRBV7-8; D gene: .; CDR3 protein: ASSPGHTEKLF
J gene: TRBJ2-7; V gene: TRBV4-1; D gene: TRBD2; CDR3 protein: ASSQAGGGASYEQY
J gene: TRBJ2-7; V gene: TRBV13; D gene: .; CDR3 protein: ASRTMGRVYEQY
J gene: TRBJ2-3; V gene: TRBV4-3; D gene: TRBD1; CDR3 protein: ASSQEGTGGADTQY
J gene: TRBJ2-2; V gene: TRBV29-1; D gene: .; CDR3 protein: SVEVGAVTGELF
J gene: TRBJ2-7; V gene: TRBV11-2; D gene: .; CDR3 protein: ASSLGQVGYEQY
J gene: TRBJ2-3; V gene: TRBV7-2; D gene: TRBD2; CDR3 protein: ASSLTAGGLGGTDTQY
J gene: TRBJ1-1; V gene: TRBV18; D gene: TRBD1; CDR3 protein: ASSPGTGRNTEAF
J gene: TRBJ2-3; V gene: TRBV25-1; D gene: .; CDR3 protein: ASSVGGRTDTQY
J gene: TRBJ2-3; V gene: TRBV6-5; D gene: .; CDR3 protein: ASRLADTQY
J gene: TRBJ2-6; V gene: TRBV28; D gene: .; CDR3 protein: ASSSDTTGANVLT
J gene: TRBJ2-7; V gene: TRBV25-1; D gene: .; CDR3 protein: ASSGQLYEQY
J gene: TRBJ2-1; V gene: TRBV7-2; D gene: TRBD2; CDR3 protein: ASSVVPLGSGSYNEQF
J gene: TRBJ1-2; V gene: TRBV30; D gene: .; CDR3 protein: AWSVRGDHGYT
J gene: TRBJ2-3; V gene: TRBV5-4; D gene: TRBD2; CDR3 protein: ASSSRLAGAGPTDTQY
J gene: TRBJ1-6; V gene: TRBV28; D gene: .; CDR3 protein: ASSSPGQYNSPLH
J gene: TRBJ2-1; V gene: TRBV6-1; D gene: .; CDR3 protein: ASMLSGGEQF
J gene: TRBJ2-3; V gene: TRBV9; D gene: TRBD2; CDR3 protein: ASSPRGSGGETSTDTQY
J gene: TRBJ1-1; V gene: TRBV6-5; D gene: .; CDR3 protein: ASSYSQGRRTEAF
J gene: TRBJ2-1; V gene: TRBV30; D gene: .; CDR3 protein: AWSLGTLGSEQF
J gene: TRBJ1-2; V gene: TRBV7-9; D gene: .; CDR3 protein: ASSFNVGETNYGYT
J gene: TRBJ2-3; V gene: TRBV7-2; D gene: .; CDR3 protein: ASRPTGRGTDTQY
J gene: TRBJ1-1; V gene: TRBV28; D gene: .; CDR3 protein: ASSLASLAGRNTEAF
J gene: TRBJ2-3; V gene: TRBV27; D gene: .; CDR3 protein: ASSSPGGQADTQY
J gene: TRBJ1-3; V gene: TRBV30; D gene: .; CDR3 protein: ASSRDSGNTIY
J gene: TRBJ1-2; V gene: TRBV6-1; D gene: TRBD1; CDR3 protein: ASSVGQGGYGYT
J gene: TRBJ2-2; V gene: TRBV5-8; D gene: .; CDR3 protein: ASSLAGSTGELF
J gene: TRBJ1-5; V gene: TRBV13; D gene: .; CDR3 protein: ASSSRGGNQPQH
J gene: TRBJ1-3; V gene: TRBV9; D gene: .; CDR3 protein: ASSVAVSSGNTIY
J gene: TRBJ1-1; V gene: TRBV19; D gene: .; CDR3 protein: ASSILLGTEAF
J gene: TRBJ2-7; V gene: TRBV5-1; D gene: .; CDR3 protein: ASSLGGRREQY
J gene: TRBJ1-1; V gene: TRBV7-8; D gene: .; CDR3 protein: ASSLAVGANTEAF
J gene: TRBJ2-5; V gene: TRBV2; D gene: TRBD1; CDR3 protein: ASSEGGTAQETQY
J gene: TRBJ1-1; V gene: TRBV7-2; D gene: TRBD1; CDR3 protein: ASSLDRQGAWNTEAF
J gene: TRBJ1-1; V gene: TRBV14; D gene: .; CDR3 protein: ASSHYAGNTEAF
J gene: TRBJ1-6; V gene: TRBV2; D gene: TRBD1; CDR3 protein: ASSFGTGILNSPLH
J gene: TRBJ1-4; V gene: TRBV6-5; D gene: TRBD1; CDR3 protein: ASGARGQPEKLF
J gene: TRBJ2-5; V gene: TRBV27; D gene: TRBD2; CDR3 protein: ASSFAGVEETQY
J gene: TRBJ2-5; V gene: TRBV5-6; D gene: TRBD2; CDR3 protein: ASSPPGLVVSVVETQY
J gene: TRBJ1-2; V gene: TRBV5-6; D gene: .; CDR3 protein: ASSSSGTGYT
J gene: TRBJ1-1; V gene: TRBV30; D gene: .; CDR3 protein: AWSDGSGTEAF
J gene: TRBJ2-5; V gene: TRBV5-1; D gene: .; CDR3 protein: ASSFTRDPQETQY
J gene: TRBJ2-5; V gene: TRBV13; D gene: TRBD2; CDR3 protein: ASSSGLAVETQY
J gene: TRBJ1-5; V gene: TRBV20-1; D gene: .; CDR3 protein: SAKNQPQH
J gene: TRBJ2-3; V gene: TRBV30; D gene: .; CDR3 protein: AWSVSGRDTQY
J gene: TRBJ1-6; V gene: TRBV5-1; D gene: TRBD1; CDR3 protein: ASSQGAGNSPLH
J gene: TRBJ2-7; V gene: TRBV4-3; D gene: .; CDR3 protein: ASSQPLGGEQY
J gene: TRBJ2-2; V gene: TRBV6-5; D gene: .; CDR3 protein: ASSPSSGRLF
J gene: TRBJ2-4; V gene: TRBV4-1; D gene: .; CDR3 protein: ASSQDLGGLAKVAKNIQY
J gene: TRBJ1-1; V gene: TRBV18; D gene: .; CDR3 protein: ASSPPAQMNTEAF
J gene: TRBJ2-7; V gene: TRBV7-8; D gene: .; CDR3 protein: ASTLSSYEQY
J gene: TRBJ2-2; V gene: TRBV29-1; D gene: TRBD2; CDR3 protein: SVVGSGGDTGELF
J gene: TRBJ2-7; V gene: TRBV7-8; D gene: .; CDR3 protein: ASSFSVEQY